This T cell receptor (beta chain) derives from a study of T cells in Graves' hyperthyroidism and ophthalmopathy. Study summary: The authors collected peripheral blood at initial diagnosis, before any treatment. The study, taken as a whole, reports: Ophthalmopathy was identified by the model a median about six months ahead of onset.

This clonotype was seen at least ten times. Antigen unknown. Amplification of TCR beta CDR3 regions was performed using RNA transcripts as template. The TCR CDR3 first-round RT-PCR relied on the HTBI primer set. From the multiplex PCR reads, TCRdb called clonotypes with MiXCR, one entry per CDR3 protein. The sample lists 250,000 or so distinct CDR3 sequences, approximately 14% seen once, with more than 30% in the top ten. Trimming at V came to 5 bases and at J to 2 bases, leaving 9 bases not matched to a gene. The CDR3 loop spans 15 amino acids. Germline CDR1 reads LGHDT; CDR2 reads YNNKEL (reference sequence). Every diagnosis used clinical symptoms, serum thyroxine and TRAb, thyroid ultrasound and orbital computed tomography. Blood was sampled at initial diagnosis of hyperthyroidism, prior to onset of any ophthalmopathy symptoms.

The rearrangement joins TRBV3-1 to TRBJ2-7; TRBD1 matches 7 bases. This receptor was identified in a woman aged 50 to 65 with Graves' hyperthyroidism that later progressed to Graves' ophthalmopathy. The sample taken for sequencing was blood. The CDR3 is CASSAGTAVTYEQYF. Written as DNA, the CDR3 is TGTGCCAGCAGCGCAGGGACAGCGGTTACCTACGAGCAGTACTTC.